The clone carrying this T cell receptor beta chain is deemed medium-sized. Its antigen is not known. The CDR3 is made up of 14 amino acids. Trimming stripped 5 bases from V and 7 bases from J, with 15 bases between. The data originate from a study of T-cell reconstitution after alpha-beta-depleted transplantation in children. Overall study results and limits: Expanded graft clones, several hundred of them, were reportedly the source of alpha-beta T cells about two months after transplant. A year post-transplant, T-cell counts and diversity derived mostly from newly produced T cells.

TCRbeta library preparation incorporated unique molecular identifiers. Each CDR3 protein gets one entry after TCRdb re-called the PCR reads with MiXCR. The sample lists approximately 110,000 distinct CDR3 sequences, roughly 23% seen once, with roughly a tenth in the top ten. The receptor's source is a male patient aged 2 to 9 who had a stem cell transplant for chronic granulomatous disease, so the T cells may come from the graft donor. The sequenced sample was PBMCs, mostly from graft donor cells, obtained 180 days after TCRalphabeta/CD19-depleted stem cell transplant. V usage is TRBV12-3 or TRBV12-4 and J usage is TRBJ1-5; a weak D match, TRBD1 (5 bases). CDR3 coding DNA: TGTGCCAGCAGTCCCCCGGGGCGGGGACAGCCCCAGCATTTT. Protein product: CASSPPGRGQPQHF.